This T cell receptor beta chain is from a study of radiotherapy plus CTLA-4 blockade in lung cancer. Findings of the study overall: Following radiotherapy plus ipilimumab, tumor-derived TCR clones expanded in the blood.

Trimming left V 3 bases short and J 5 bases short, with 11 bases between. Per the germline V gene, CDR1 is MNHEY and CDR2 is SMNVEV (reference sequence). The length of the CDR3 is 13 residues. Note on this clone: Its specificity is unknown.

Produced via immunoSEQ multiplex PCR; TCRdb's table is partial and in-frame only. The data show 60,000 to 70,000 clones, with about 83% seen just once and about 4% held by the top ten. The specimen was peripheral blood, collected from a patient treated with radiotherapy plus ipilimumab. This chain links TRBV27 with TRBJ2-7; maybe TRBD2 (6 bases). The receptor's source is a human donor with non-small cell lung cancer who had a partial response to radiotherapy plus ipilimumab. CDR3 sequence (DNA): TGTGCCAGCAGTTTGCGGGGCCGGCACGAGCAGTACTTC. Protein: CASSLRGRHEQYF.